One sample yielded the 6 T cell receptor beta chains listed below, sequenced in a study of blood T cells in healthy people across ages. Next came a second PCR, run for about 7 to 12 cycles, which used a sample-barcoded 5' primer along with a J-beta primer mix. In TCRdb, the 5' RACE reads were re-called with MiXCR into one record per CDR3 protein. The table records around 820,000 distinct CDR3 sequences, approximately 25% of them present only once. The same data also went into a second study, on T cells of mothers and their children.

Sequencing was performed on blood. The receptors come from a boy between 10 and 17 years old in good health.

This clonotype came up a few times. The chain is built from TRBV20-1 and TRBJ1-4, with TRBD1 matching over 8 bases. The CDR3 has 13 residues. The junction had 9 bases not matched to a gene; V was cut back by 7 bases and J by 8 bases. The germline V gene encodes CDR1 DFQATT and CDR2 SNEGSKA (reference sequence). DNA of the CDR3: TGCAGTGTTTCAGGGGGCGCTCGGGAAAAACTGTTTTTT. This translates into CSVSGGAREKLFF.

J is TRBJ2-1 and V is TRBV3-1; no clear D gene. V lost 1 base, J lost 0 bases, and 7 bases lay in between. The CDR3 loop spans 15 amino acids. Germline CDR1 and CDR2: LGHDT and YNNKEL (reference sequence). CDR3 coding DNA: TGTGCCAGCAGCCAAGGTTTAGGCTCCTACAATGAGCAGTTCTTC. Encoded protein: CASSQGLGSYNEQFF.

This clonotype was seen more than once but under ten times. The gene calls are TRBV7-2 and TRBJ2-4; 11 bases line up with TRBD2. J lost 10 bases, V lost 5 bases, and 16 bases had no gene match. This CDR3 has 17 residues. Germline values: CDR1 SGHTA, CDR2 FQGNSA. In DNA form, the CDR3 reads TGTGCCAGCAGCCCCGCGGTGGGACTAGCGGCCCAGACTATTCAGTACTTC. Translated: CASSPAVGLAAQTIQYF.

This clonotype was picked up a small number of times. CDR3 DNA sequence: TGTGCCAGCAGCACCGGACAGGGGAGAGTTAAATACAATGAGCAGTTCTTC. Encoded protein: CASSTGQGRVKYNEQFF. This chain connects TRBV9 to TRBJ2-1; 9 bases agree with TRBD1. J gave up 4 bases and V 4 bases, and 12 bases lay outside the gene matches. There are 17 residues in the CDR3. CDR1 is SGDLS, CDR2 YYNGEE, per germline. Full variable domain (remainder filled in from reference TRBV9 and TRBJ2-1): DSGVTQTPKHLITATGQRVTLRCSPRSGDLSVYWYQQSLDQGLQFLIQYYNGEERAKGNILERFSAQQFPDLHSELNLSSLELGDSALYFCASSTGQGRVKYNEQFFGPGTRLTVL.

The chain employs TRBV12-3 or TRBV12-4 and TRBJ2-1, with a tentative D call TRBD2 (6 bases). The germline V and J ends were trimmed by 3 bases and 12 bases, with 15 bases remaining between them. CDR3 length: 13 residues. The CDR3 coding sequence is TGTGCCAGCAGTTTGTTGCGGGAAGGTGTGCAGTTCTTC. Amino acids: CASSLLREGVQFF.

This clonotype was recorded a few times. A read error may account for a junction end that differs from germline. V and J are TRBV10-3 and TRBJ2-7; 9 bases map to TRBD2. Germline lookup yields CDR1 ENHRY and CDR2 SYGVKD. The CDR3 sequence is 14 residues long. DNA of the CDR3: TGTGCCGTCAGTGAGTCAGCTAGCGGGAACGAGCAGTACTTC. It encodes CAVSESASGNEQYF.